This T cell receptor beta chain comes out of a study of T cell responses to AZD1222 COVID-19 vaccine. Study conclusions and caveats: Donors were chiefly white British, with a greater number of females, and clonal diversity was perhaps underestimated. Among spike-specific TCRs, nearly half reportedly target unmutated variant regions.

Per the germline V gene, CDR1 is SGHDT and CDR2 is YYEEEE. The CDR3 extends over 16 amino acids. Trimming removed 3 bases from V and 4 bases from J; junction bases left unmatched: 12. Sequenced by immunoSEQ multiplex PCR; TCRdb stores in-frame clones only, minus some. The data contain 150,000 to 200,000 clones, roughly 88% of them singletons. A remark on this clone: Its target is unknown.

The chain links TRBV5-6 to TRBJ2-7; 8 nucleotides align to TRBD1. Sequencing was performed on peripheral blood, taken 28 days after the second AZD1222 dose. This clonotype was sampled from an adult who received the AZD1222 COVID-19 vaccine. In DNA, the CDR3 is TGTGCCAGCAGCTCCAGTGGACAGGGTCGCACTTACGAGCAGTACTTC. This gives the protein CASSSSGQGRTYEQYF.